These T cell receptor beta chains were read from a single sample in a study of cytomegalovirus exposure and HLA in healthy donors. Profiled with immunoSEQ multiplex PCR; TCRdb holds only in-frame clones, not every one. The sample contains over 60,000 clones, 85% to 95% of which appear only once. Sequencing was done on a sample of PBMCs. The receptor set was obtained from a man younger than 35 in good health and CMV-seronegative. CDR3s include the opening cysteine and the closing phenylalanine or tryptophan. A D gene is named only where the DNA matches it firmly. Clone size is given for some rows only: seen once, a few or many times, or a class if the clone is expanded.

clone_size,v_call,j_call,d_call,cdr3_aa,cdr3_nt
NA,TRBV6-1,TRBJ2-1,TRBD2,CARSPGLAGEQFF,TGTGCCAGAAGTCCGGGACTAGCAGGGGAGCAGTTCTTC
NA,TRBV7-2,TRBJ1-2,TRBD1,CASSRQLGQGGLNYGYTF,TGTGCCAGCAGCCGACAGCTTGGACAGGGCGGCCTTAACTATGGCTACACCTTC
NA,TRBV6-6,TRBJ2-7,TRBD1,CASSRDRGSNEQYF,TGTGCCAGCAGCCGCGACAGGGGGAGCAACGAGCAGTACTTC
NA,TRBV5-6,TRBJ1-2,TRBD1,CASSSTGTVNGYTF,TGTGCCAGCAGCTCGACCGGGACAGTAAATGGCTACACCTTC
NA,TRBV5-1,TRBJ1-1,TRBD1,CASSDSQGASEAFF,TGCGCCAGCAGCGATTCCCAGGGGGCGAGTGAAGCTTTCTTT
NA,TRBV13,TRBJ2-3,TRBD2,CASSPTGTSGDTDTQYF,TGTGCCAGCAGCCCTACGGGGACTAGCGGGGACACAGATACGCAGTATTTT
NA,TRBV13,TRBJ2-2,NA,CASSPTRVRQAGELFF,TGTGCCAGCAGCCCTACCCGTGTCCGCCAAGCCGGGGAGCTGTTTTTT
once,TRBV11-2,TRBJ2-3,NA,CASSHWTGTDTQYF,TGTGCCAGCAGCCACTGGACAGGCACAGATACGCAGTATTTT
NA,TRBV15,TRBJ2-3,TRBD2,CATSRDLGGGSTDTQYF,TGTGCCACCAGCAGAGATCTCGGGGGGGGTAGCACAGATACGCAGTATTTT
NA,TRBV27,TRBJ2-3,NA,CASSLLALNQGYTQYF,TGTGCCAGCAGTTTATTAGCCCTTAATCAAGGTTATACGCAGTATTTT
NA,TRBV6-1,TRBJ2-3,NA,CASSTMTRSTDTQYF,TGTGCCAGCAGTACGATGACTAGAAGCACAGATACGCAGTATTTT
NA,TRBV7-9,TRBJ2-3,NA,CASSSYQDTDTQYF,TGTGCCAGCAGCTCGTACCAGGACACAGATACGCAGTATTTT
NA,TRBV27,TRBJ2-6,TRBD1,CASSFRDRGRSGANVLTF,TGTGCCAGCAGCTTTAGGGACAGGGGGCGGTCTGGGGCCAACGTCCTGACTTTC
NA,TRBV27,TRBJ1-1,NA,CASSFTGTLNTEAFF,TGTGCCAGCAGTTTCACCGGGACACTGAACACTGAAGCTTTCTTT
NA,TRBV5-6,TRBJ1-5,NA,CASSLGQNNQPQHF,TGTGCCAGCAGCTTGGGACAGAATAATCAGCCCCAGCATTTT
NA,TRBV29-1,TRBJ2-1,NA,CSGSKLDNNEQFF,TGCAGCGGGTCTAAGCTAGATAACAATGAGCAGTTCTTC
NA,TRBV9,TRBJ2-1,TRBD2,CASSDWTSGRDEQFF,TGTGCCAGCAGTGACTGGACTAGCGGTCGGGATGAGCAGTTCTTC
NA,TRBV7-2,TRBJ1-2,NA,CASSLVWADGYTF,TGTGCCAGCAGCTTAGTGTGGGCAGACGGCTACACCTTC
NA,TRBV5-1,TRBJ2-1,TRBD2,CASSRRTSGGAQNEQFF,TGCGCCAGCAGCAGAAGGACTAGCGGGGGGGCGCAAAATGAGCAGTTCTTC
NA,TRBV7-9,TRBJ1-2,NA,CASSLAQGYNYGYTF,TGTGCCAGCAGCTTAGCTCAGGGGTATAACTATGGCTACACCTTC
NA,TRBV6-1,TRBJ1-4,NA,CASSAGDLGKLFF,TGTGCCAGCTCCGCCGGAGACCTCGGAAAACTGTTTTTT
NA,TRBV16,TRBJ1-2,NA,CASSTSAGLGYTF,TGTGCCAGCAGCACCTCGGCAGGGCTCGGCTACACCTTC
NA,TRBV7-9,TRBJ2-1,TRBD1,CASSPRDRGSNEQFF,TGTGCCAGCAGCCCACGGGACAGGGGGTCTAATGAGCAGTTCTTC
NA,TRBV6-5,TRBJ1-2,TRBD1,CASSYSEKTGNYGYTF,TGTGCCAGCAGTTACTCGGAAAAGACAGGGAACTATGGCTACACCTTC
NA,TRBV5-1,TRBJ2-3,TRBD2,CASSLDFMGLDTDTQYF,TGCGCCAGCAGCTTGGATTTTATGGGACTAGACACAGATACGCAGTATTTT
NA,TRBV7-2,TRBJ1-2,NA,CASSSVSVSSGYYGYTF,TGTGCCAGCAGCTCCGTTTCGGTGAGCAGCGGATACTATGGCTACACCTTC
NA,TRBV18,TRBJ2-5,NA,CASSPPGVAPEPQYF,TGTGCCAGCTCACCACCCGGGGTAGCCCCAGAGCCCCAGTACTTC
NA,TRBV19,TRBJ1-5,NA,CASSSREAYNQPQHF,TGTGCCAGTAGTTCCAGGGAGGCATACAATCAGCCCCAGCATTTT
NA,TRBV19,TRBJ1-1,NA,CASTTAEGTNTEAFF,TGTGCCAGTACCACTGCCGAGGGTACGAACACTGAAGCTTTCTTT
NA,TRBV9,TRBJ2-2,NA,CASSASPLGAGELFF,TGTGCCAGCAGCGCCTCGCCTCTCGGGGCCGGGGAGCTGTTTTTT
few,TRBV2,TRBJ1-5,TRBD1,CASSGQGARQPQHF,TGTGCCAGCAGTGGGCAGGGGGCTCGGCAGCCCCAGCATTTT
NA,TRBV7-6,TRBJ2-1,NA,CASSLPPGQATYNEQFF,TGTGCCAGCAGCTTACCCCCAGGGCAGGCGACCTACAATGAGCAGTTCTTC
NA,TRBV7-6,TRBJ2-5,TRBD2,CASSLGLAGATQETQYF,TGTGCCAGCAGCTTAGGGCTAGCGGGGGCCACACAGGAGACCCAGTACTTC
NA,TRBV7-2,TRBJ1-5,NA,CASSRNSYSNQPQHF,TGTGCCAGCAGCCGGAACAGTTATAGCAATCAGCCCCAGCATTTT
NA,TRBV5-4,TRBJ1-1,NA,CASSLDRGLDAFF,TGTGCCAGCAGCTTGGATCGGGGTTTAGACGCTTTCTTT
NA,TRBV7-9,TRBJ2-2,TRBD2,CASRRLAGGSNTGELFF,TGTGCCAGCAGACGACTAGCGGGGGGGTCGAACACCGGGGAGCTGTTTTTT
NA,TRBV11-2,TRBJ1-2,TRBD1,CASSVRAGQPSDTF,TGTGCCAGCAGCGTCAGGGCGGGACAGCCTTCCGACACCTTC
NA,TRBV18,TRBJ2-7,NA,CASSPKGSGEQYF,TGTGCCAGCTCACCAAAGGGGTCGGGCGAGCAGTACTTC
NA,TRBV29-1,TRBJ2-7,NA,CSVGWGDSYEQYF,TGCAGCGTTGGGTGGGGGGACTCCTACGAGCAGTACTTC
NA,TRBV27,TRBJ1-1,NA,CASCGGVGRTEAFF,TGTGCCAGCTGTGGGGGGGTTGGAAGGACTGAAGCTTTCTTT
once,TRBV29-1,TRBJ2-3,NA,CSVEGTDDSTDTQYF,TGCAGCGTTGAGGGGACTGACGATAGCACAGATACGCAGTATTTT
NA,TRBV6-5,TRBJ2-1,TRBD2,CASSYSRGVEQFF,TGTGCCAGCAGTTATAGTCGGGGGGTTGAGCAGTTCTTC
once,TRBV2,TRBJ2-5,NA,CASSALATEKTQYF,TGTGCCAGCAGTGCATTAGCGACTGAAAAGACCCAGTACTTC
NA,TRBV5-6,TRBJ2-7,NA,CASSETGSSYEQYF,TGTGCCAGCAGCGAGACGGGTAGCTCCTACGAGCAGTACTTC
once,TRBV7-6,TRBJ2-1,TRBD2,CASSLVAGGANEQFF,TGTGCCAGCAGCTTAGTGGCGGGGGGGGCCAATGAGCAGTTCTTC